Sequencing of this T cell receptor (beta chain) was carried out in a study of human T cells and chemical hapten exposure (dated by TCRdb to the early 2020s). In terms of the full investigation: For sensitization, 2% DPC in acetone was applied to a roughly 2 cm by roughly 2 cm area of upper inner arm skin. Blood samples were taken from patients before sensitization (week 0) and then at 2, 6 and about 24 weeks after DPC sensitization. Throughout the approximately 24-week study period, patients were also given weekly therapeutic DPC doses on the scalp. Patch testing was performed on the upper back with Finn chambers containing 0.01% DPC, and the patch tests were scored after 6 days according to International Contact Dermatitis Research Group standards. The mostly female patient cohort included alopecia areata with under or over 50% scalp involvement, alopecia totalis and alopecia universalis. Libraries were pooled for sequencing, and variation in per-sample TCR yields was attributed mainly to small differences in library volumes within the pool. Blood for TCR sequencing was provided by twenty-nine alopecia patients at one to four time points (pre-sensitization, 2, 6 and 24 weeks). Each blood RNA sample was used to sequence both TCR alpha and TCR beta chains. The study tracked peripheral blood TCR repertoire changes in vivo during primary and secondary sensitization to the hapten diphenylcyclopropenone (DPC) in alopecia patients. What the research found in general, with its limitations: All patients had alopecia, a presumed autoimmune disease, so their immune response might differ from that of healthy individuals. Expanded TCRs formed significantly more large CDR3 similarity clusters than pre-sensitization or healthy control sets, consistent with antigen-driven responses. Repeated subsampling changed both the strength of the expansion versus patch-test correlation and the threshold at which the correlation became significant. A positive correlation was found between the number of PT1 expanded TCRs and patch test score, with significance reached at thresholds 8, 16 and 32 but not 4. DPC sensitization did not change the number of TCRs with a frequency above 1 in 1000, and there was no evidence of changes in global repertoire structure.

Receptors were amplified or captured by RACE. The instrument was a NextSeq 500. During library preparation, unique molecular identifiers were attached to individual cDNA molecules so that TCRs could be counted in a quantitative, reproducible way. The authors processed their data as follows. The median number of TCRs per sample was over 85,000, ranging from 23,224 to 690,600. V, J and CDR3 annotation of the TCR reads was performed with the Decombinator software suite. To make PS versus PT1 abundance plots, every sample was subsampled to the same number of TCRs (28,000). Expanded TCRs were defined as absent before sensitization and observed at least eight times at the 2-week time point. Starting from the raw public reads, TCRdb applied fastp trimming at Q25, assembled clones with MiXCR and retained in-frame beta chains. Here each entry gathers all rows of one CDR3 protein and keeps the most common genes and DNA. These V and J calls originate from TCRdb's pipeline instead of the authors' own analysis. The sample table holds over 35,000 distinct CDR3 sequences, of which more than 9.5% were seen once. Clones ranked in the top ten supply roughly 2% of the sample.

In the paper's terms, the time point label means: patch test 3, about 24 weeks after DPC sensitization. The treatment or condition label of this sample denotes: therapeutic diphenylcyclopropenone sensitization with weekly scalp DPC. Total RNA was extracted from unfractionated whole blood that had been collected in Tempus Blood RNA tubes. Blood at each patch-test visit was drawn before the patch test was applied. To be eligible, patients had to be aged 18 to 70, diagnosed with alopecia and judged suitable for DPC therapy, while pregnant patients were excluded. Taken from cysteine to phenylalanine, the CDR3 has 14 residues. The retained sequence is limited to the CDR3, 42 bases, with the frame set at the first base. Trimming accounts for 5 bases at V and 4 bases at J, while the number of junction bases matched to no gene is 6. According to the germline V gene, CDR1 reads SGHTA and CDR2 reads FQGTGA.

Details on this clonotype: Its antigen specificity is not known. Given a much more abundant clone one base away, this may be a read error.

Sample: whole blood, taken in connection with sensitization to the hapten diphenylcyclopropenone (DPC). This receptor was taken from a woman aged 40 to 49 with alopecia areata. Some clones in this sample may be carry-over from other donors' samples. The V gene is TRBV7-3 and the J gene is TRBJ1-1; TRBD1 lines up with 8 middle nucleotides. Here the CDR3 is given as CASSPRTGSTEAFF. The DNA is TGTGCCAGCAGCCCCCGGACAGGGTCCACTGAAGCTTTCTTT.